The 18 T cell receptor beta chains in this list originate from one sample, sequenced in a study of T cells in tuberculosis. Using immunoSEQ multiplex PCR, the repertoire was profiled, and TCRdb retains in-frame clones only, with some absent. The table lists over 30,000 clones, around 97% of them singletons. Sample: PBMCs. These receptors were collected from a donor aged 10 to 29 with latent tuberculosis or without tuberculosis infection.

V usage is TRBV5-1 and J usage is TRBJ2-3, with 12 bases lining up with TRBD2. Germline loops: CDR1 SGHRS, CDR2 YFSETQ. V dropped 4 bases and J dropped 3; count of bases not matched to a gene: 3. This CDR3 contains 15 residues. The CDR3 is CASSQTSGGTDTQYF. In nucleotides, the CDR3 is TGCGCCAGCAGCCAAACTAGCGGGGGGACAGATACGCAGTATTTT.

J is TRBJ2-5 and V is TRBV2; 9 bases are shared with TRBD1. Germline CDR1 is SNHLY and CDR2 is FYNNEI. The CDR3 spans 15 residues. Trimming cost V 3 bases and J 5 bases; bases outside gene matches: 7. The CDR3 DNA follows: TGTGCCAGCAGTGAGGTGGGACAGGGTGGGGAGACCCAGTACTTC. This sequence encodes CASSEVGQGGETQYF.

The V call is TRBV2, the J call TRBJ2-7; TRBD2 matches at 10 bases. CDR1 is SNHLY, CDR2 FYNNEI, per germline. The CDR3 sequence is 15 residues long. Trimming cost V 6 bases and J 2 bases; bases outside gene matches: 7. CDR3 protein: CASRNLAGATYEQYF. Here the CDR3 DNA reads TGTGCCAGCAGAAACCTAGCGGGGGCTACCTACGAGCAGTACTTC.

This clone was detected only a few times. The chain is built from TRBV6-4 and TRBJ1-2, with TRBD1 as a possible D gene (5 bases). The CDR3 has 13 amino acids. Deletions cut 3 bases from V and 4 bases from J, with 9 bases between. From germline, CDR1 is MRHNA and CDR2 SNTAGT. CDR3 nucleotide sequence: TGTGCCAGCAGTGAGACAGAAGGCTATGGCTACACCTTC. It is translated as CASSETEGYGYTF.

The chain combines TRBV7-8 with TRBJ2-7; TRBD1 matches 11 bases. The CDR3 has 15 residues. The V gene end was trimmed by 3 bases and the J gene end by 3 bases; junction bases not matched to a gene: 4. The germline V gene encodes CDR1 SGHVS and CDR2 FQNEAQ. Here the CDR3 DNA reads TGTGCCAGCAGCTTCCTCGGGACAGGGGGCTACGAGCAGTACTTC. Protein: CASSFLGTGGYEQYF.

The chain has TRBV30 and TRBJ2-6, with TRBD2 as a possible D gene (5 bases). Germline assignment: CDR1 GTSNPN and CDR2 SVGIG (reference sequence). Between the trimmed V and J ends, which lost 2 bases and 0 bases, there was a span of 11 bases. The CDR3 runs to 16 residues. In DNA form, the CDR3 reads TGTGCCTGGAGTCCGCGGGTAGCCTCTGGGGCCAACGTCCTGACTTTC. Protein product: CAWSPRVASGANVLTF.

The chain recombines TRBV5-8 with TRBJ2-3; possibly TRBD2 for D (6 bases). CDR3 length: 13 amino acids. Germline V lookup: CDR1 SGHTS, CDR2 YDEGEE. V was shortened by 2 bases and J by 7 bases, with 11 bases between the two germline ends. The CDR3 here is CASSFPGRNTQYF. CDR3 DNA: TGTGCCAGCAGCTTCCCAGGGAGGAATACGCAGTATTTT.

The chain carries TRBV28 and TRBJ2-7; 9 positions agree with TRBD1. Germline CDR1 MDHEN, CDR2 SYDVKM. The CDR3 extends over 16 amino acids. V trimming: 5 bases; J trimming: 1 base; junction bases outside the gene matches: 9. CDR3 bases: TGTGCCAGCAGTCCAAACAGGGGGCCCCGATCCTACGAGCAGTACTTC. Protein sequence: CASSPNRGPRSYEQYF.

As DNA, the CDR3 is TGTGCCAGCAGTTCCACTGGGAGTACTGAAGCTTTCTTT. Translated, it gives CASSSTGSTEAFF. This chain joins TRBV2 and TRBJ1-1, with D unclear. Deletions cut 5 bases from V and 5 bases from J, with 12 bases between. There are 13 residues in the CDR3. Germline values: CDR1 SNHLY, CDR2 FYNNEI.

V gene TRBV14 combines with J gene TRBJ1-2; D might be TRBD1 (6 bases). Between the trimmed V and J ends, which lost 5 bases and 7 bases, there was a span of 14 bases. Germline V gene data show CDR1 as SGHDN and CDR2 as FVKESK. There are 13 residues in the CDR3. CDR3 sequence (DNA): TGTGCCAGCAGCGCTCACACAGGGACTGGCTACACCTTC. The encoded protein is CASSAHTGTGYTF.

The chain is built from TRBV2 and TRBJ1-5; no clear D gene. Trimming took 3 bases from V and 3 from J, leaving 3 bases between them. In germline, CDR1 is SNHLY, CDR2 FYNNEI. The CDR3 extends over 12 amino acids. CDR3 coding DNA: TGTGCCAGCAGTGACTACAATCAGCCCCAGCATTTT. It codes for CASSDYNQPQHF.

The rearrangement joins TRBV25-1 to TRBJ2-7; D is perhaps TRBD1 (6 bases). The CDR3 extends over 14 amino acids. Trimming took 3 bases from V and 4 from J, leaving 13 bases between them. The germline CDR1 and CDR2 sequences are MGHDK and SYGVNS. CDR3 in amino acids: CASSDRGVDYEQYF. In nucleotides, the CDR3 is TGTGCCAGCAGTGACAGGGGCGTCGATTACGAGCAGTACTTC.

The V call is TRBV2, the J call TRBJ2-2; weak D call: TRBD2 (5 bases). Germline loops: CDR1 SNHLY, CDR2 FYNNEI. The CDR3 spans 15 residues. V shed 8 bases and J shed 1 base, with 14 bases lying between them. DNA of the CDR3: TGTGCCAGCTCTTGGACTCGGCAGAACACCGGGGAGCTGTTTTTT. It specifies CASSWTRQNTGELFF. Combining the CDR3 with reference TRBV2 and TRBJ2-2 gives the whole variable domain EPEVTQTPSHQVTQMGQEVILRCVPISNHLYFYWYRQILGQKVEFLVSFYNNEISEKSEIFDDQFSVERPDGSNFTLKIRSTKLEDSAMYFCASSWTRQNTGELFFGEGSRLTVL.

The CDR3 here is CASSPVGGGNQPQHF. The CDR3 DNA follows: TGTGCCAGCTCACCCGTGGGAGGGGGCAATCAGCCCCAGCATTTT. The chain combines TRBV18 with TRBJ1-5, with D possibly being TRBD1 (5 bases). There are 15 residues in the CDR3. Germline V lookup: CDR1 KGHSH, CDR2 LQKENI. V gave up 3 bases and J gave up 2 bases, with 11 bases separating them.

The rearrangement uses TRBV30 and TRBJ2-7, with D maybe TRBD1 (5 bases). The CDR3 runs to 15 residues. Germline V gene data show CDR1 as GTSNPN and CDR2 as SVGIG (reference sequence). Trimming took off 0 bases at V and 7 bases at J, with 19 bases between the two ends. The chain's CDR3 is CAWSVSPQVLGEQYF. The DNA for the CDR3 is TGTGCCTGGAGTGTCTCGCCACAGGTGCTTGGGGAGCAGTACTTC. The full variable domain, in which reference TRBV30 and TRBJ2-7 provide the parts outside the CDR3, is SQTIHQWPATLVQPVGSPLSLECTVEGTSNPNLYWYRQAAGRGLQLLFYSVGIGQISSEVPQNLSASRPQDRQFILSSKKLLLSDSGFYLCAWSVSPQVLGEQYFGPGTRLTVT.

The J gene is TRBJ2-7, the V gene TRBV7-2; 12 nucleotides match TRBD2. V lost 1 base, J lost 6 bases, and 1 base stayed unmatched. Germline lookup yields CDR1 SGHTA and CDR2 FQGNSA. The CDR3 is 14 amino acids. CDR3 in DNA: TGTGCCAGCAGCTTAGGACTAGCGGGGGTCGAGCAGTACTTC. Protein sequence: CASSLGLAGVEQYF.

The chain couples TRBV11-3 to TRBJ2-3; 8 nucleotides line up with TRBD1. Trimming removed 5 bases from V and 0 bases from J; junction bases left unmatched: 4. The CDR3 extends over 15 amino acids. Germline V gene lookup returns CDR1 SGHNT and CDR2 YENEEA. The CDR3 sequence is CASSVTGVSTDTQYF. The CDR3 nucleotides read TGTGCCAGCAGCGTGACAGGGGTGAGCACAGATACGCAGTATTTT.

This chain links TRBV30 with TRBJ1-1; 7 bases agree with TRBD1. This CDR3 comprises 15 residues. Germline trimming cut 2 bases from V and 5 bases from J; bases unmatched to any gene: 11. The germline V gene encodes CDR1 GTSNPN and CDR2 SVGIG (reference sequence). For the CDR3, the DNA is TGTGCCTGGAGTATGCGGGACAGCGACCTAACTGAAGCTTTCTTT. This encodes CAWSMRDSDLTEAFF.